This entry lists 18 T cell receptor beta chains sequenced from one sample in a study of T cell responses to AZD1222 COVID-19 vaccine. Clones were read by immunoSEQ multiplex PCR, and TCRdb kept only the in-frame ones, dropping some. The sample lists 200,000 or so clones; over 85% were seen once. Sample: peripheral blood, taken 28 days after the second AZD1222 dose. The receptors derive from an adult who received the AZD1222 COVID-19 vaccine.

The chain recombines TRBV12-5 with TRBJ2-2; 11 nucleotides match TRBD2. The CDR3 totals 15 residues. Germline V gives CDR1 LGHNT, CDR2 FRNRAP. The trim removed 11 bases at V and 5 bases at J, leaving 10 bases unmatched. The CDR3 reads CASLAGGVITGELFF. CDR3 in DNA: TGTGCTTCTCTAGCGGGGGGCGTTATTACCGGGGAGCTGTTTTTT.

This rearrangement joins TRBV29-1 to TRBJ1-3; D gene unclear. The V gene lost 7 bases and the J gene lost 0 bases, with 16 bases spanning the gap. The germline V gene has CDR1 SQVTM and CDR2 ANQGSEA. CDR3 size: 15 residues. CDR3 protein: CSALLMWDSGNTIYF. CDR3 nucleotide sequence: TGCAGCGCCCTGCTGATGTGGGACTCTGGAAACACCATATATTTT.

This chain joins TRBV27 and TRBJ1-1, with a possible D match to TRBD1 (5 bases). The CDR3 has 14 amino acids. Germline-derived CDR1 and CDR2 are MNHEY and SMNVEV (reference sequence). Trimming cost V 3 bases and J 0 bases, with 8 bases left between them. As DNA, the CDR3 is TGTGCCAGCAGTTTGGCAGGGATGAACACTGAAGCTTTCTTT. Encoded protein: CASSLAGMNTEAFF.

This clone occurred once. The rearrangement links TRBV2 to TRBJ1-3, with D possibly being TRBD1 (6 bases). The CDR3 sequence is 15 residues long. Trimming removed 7 bases from V and 4 bases from J, with 17 bases in between. CDR1 SNHLY and CDR2 FYNNEI come from the germline V gene. CDR3 in DNA: TGTGCCAGCAAGGTCACGGGGGCAGGAGGAAACACCATATATTTT. Its translation: CASKVTGAGGNTIYF.

This chain joins TRBV5-1 and TRBJ2-2, with D possibly being TRBD1 (5 bases). V lost 4 bases and J lost 0, with 13 bases in between. Germline CDR1 is SGHRS and CDR2 is YFSETQ. The CDR3 consists of 16 residues. The CDR3 spells CASSPVWGTNTGELFF. In DNA, the CDR3 is TGCGCCAGCAGCCCGGTATGGGGCACGAACACCGGGGAGCTGTTTTTT.

This clone was observed a single time. The chain joins TRBV9 to TRBJ1-2; a weak D match, TRBD1 (5 bases). CDR1 SGDLS and CDR2 YYNGEE come from the germline V gene. V was clipped by 0 bases and J by 8 bases, with 14 bases between them. The CDR3 has 14 residues. The CDR3 bases are TGTGCCAGCAGCGTAGGGGGGACCGTAGTAGGCTACACCTTC. As protein: CASSVGGTVVGYTF.

The rearrangement joins TRBV3-1 (or the pseudogene TRBV3-2) to TRBJ1-5; no clear D gene. V was pared by 4 bases and J by 4 bases, with 8 bases between. The germline V gene has CDR1 LGHDT and CDR2 YNNKEL (reference sequence). This CDR3 comprises 13 residues. In nucleotides, the CDR3 is TGTGCCAGCAGCCCGAAGATGAATCAGCCCCAGCATTTT. Translation gives CASSPKMNQPQHF.

The chain has TRBV24-1 and TRBJ2-3; TRBD1 is a possible D gene (6 bases). Germline V gene data show CDR1 as KGHDR and CDR2 as SFDVKD. The CDR3 sequence is 14 residues long. Trimming took 3 bases from V and 4 from J, leaving 10 bases between them. The DNA for the CDR3 is TGTGCCACCAGTGATGGTCGGACAGCAGATACGCAGTATTTT. Its protein product is CATSDGRTADTQYF.

V gene TRBV4-3 combines with J gene TRBJ2-5; perhaps TRBD2 as D (5 bases). From germline, CDR1 is LGHNA and CDR2 YSLEER. V was trimmed by 0 bases and J by 5 bases, leaving 19 bases between them. The CDR3 covers 17 residues. CDR3 region: CASSQDWRTDPWETQYF. DNA for the CDR3: TGCGCCAGCAGCCAAGATTGGAGGACGGACCCGTGGGAGACCCAGTACTTC.

V gene TRBV9 combines with J gene TRBJ1-3; the D is unclear. Trimming removed 4 bases at V and 2 bases at J, with 10 bases between. Germline CDR1 SGDLS, CDR2 YYNGEE. The CDR3 has 14 amino acids. This chain's CDR3 is CASSFRLAGNTIYF. CDR3 in DNA: TGTGCCAGCAGCTTCCGTTTGGCTGGAAACACCATATATTTT. Full variable domain (outside the CDR3, taken from reference TRBV9 and TRBJ1-3): DSGVTQTPKHLITATGQRVTLRCSPRSGDLSVYWYQQSLDQGLQFLIQYYNGEERAKGNILERFSAQQFPDLHSELNLSSLELGDSALYFCASSFRLAGNTIYFGEGSWLTVV.

V and J are TRBV3-1 (or the pseudogene TRBV3-2) and TRBJ2-7; TRBD1 matches 7 bases. Germline CDR1 is LGHDT and CDR2 is YNNKEL (reference sequence). The CDR3 is 15 residues long. Trimming removed 1 base from V and 5 bases from J; junction bases left unmatched: 8. CDR3 loop: CASSQGGTARDEQYF. CDR3 DNA: TGTGCCAGCAGCCAAGGGGGGACAGCGCGGGACGAGCAGTACTTC.

The chain combines TRBV6-1 with TRBJ2-3; the match to TRBD2 covers 13 bases. CDR3 length equals 17 residues. Germline CDR1 is MNHNS and CDR2 is SASEGT. Trimming cost V 0 bases and J 5 bases; bases outside gene matches: 5. The CDR3: CASSEAALAGGQDTQYF. The CDR3 DNA reads as TGTGCCAGCAGTGAAGCGGCACTAGCGGGGGGGCAAGATACGCAGTATTTT.

The chain has TRBV11-2 and TRBJ2-7; D not resolved. V was shortened by 5 bases and J by 2 bases, with 13 bases between the two germline ends. The CDR3 sequence is 14 residues long. Germline CDR1 SGHAT, CDR2 FQNNGV. The CDR3 sequence: CASSPPGQAYEQYF. The CDR3 DNA sequence: TGTGCCAGCAGCCCCCCCGGGCAGGCCTACGAGCAGTACTTC. Supplemented by reference TRBV11-2 and TRBJ2-7, the full variable domain reads EAGVAQSPRYKIIEKRQSVAFWCNPISGHATLYWYQQILGQGPKLLIQFQNNGVVDDSQLPKDRFSAERLKGVDSTLKIQPAKLEDSAVYLCASSPPGQAYEQYFGPGTRLTVT.

CDR3 region: CASSLWTGVESYEQYF. CDR3 sequence (DNA): TGCGCCAGCAGCCTATGGACAGGGGTTGAGTCCTACGAGCAGTACTTC. The V gene is TRBV4-3, the J gene TRBJ2-7; 9 bases map to TRBD1. The CDR3 sequence is 16 residues long. The germline V gene has CDR1 LGHNA and CDR2 YSLEER. The junction had 8 bases not matched to a gene; V was cut back by 4 bases and J by 1 base.

The chain uses TRBV3-1 (or the pseudogene TRBV3-2) and TRBJ1-1; the D is unclear. The germline V gene has CDR1 LGHDT and CDR2 YNNKEL (reference sequence). V was shortened by 0 bases and J by 2 bases, with 7 bases between the two germline ends. CDR3 size: 14 residues. DNA for the CDR3: TGTGCCAGCAGCCAAGATTGGGATAACACTGAAGCTTTCTTT. Its translation: CASSQDWDNTEAFF.

The chain joins TRBV13 to TRBJ2-2, with a tentative D call TRBD1 (7 bases). This CDR3 region has 14 residues. Germline CDR1 PRHDT, CDR2 FYEKMQ (reference sequence). Trimming pared 6 bases from V and 5 bases from J, leaving 13 bases between. CDR3 nucleotides: TGTGCCAGCAGATTGGAGGGGGCTACCGGGGAGCTGTTTTTT. It yields the protein CASRLEGATGELFF.

Concerning this clone itself: The sample holds other DNA sequences that translate to the same CDR3. J is TRBJ2-7 and V is TRBV23-1, with D perhaps matching TRBD1 (6 bases). TRBV23-1 is sorted into the ORF group, with uncertain function. This CDR3 is 15 amino acids long. The ends were cut back, 3 bases at V and 3 bases at J, with 15 bases in the middle. The CDR3 bases are TGCGCCAGCAGTCACCACGGGGACACATACTACGAGCAGTACTTC. Its translation: CASSHHGDTYYEQYF.

CDR3: CASSLSGTVWGQPQHF. In DNA, the CDR3 is TGTGCCAGCAGTTTATCCGGGACAGTCTGGGGTCAGCCCCAGCATTTT. V is TRBV28 and J is TRBJ1-5; 7 bases agree with TRBD1. There are 16 residues in the CDR3. Germline V gene lookup returns CDR1 MDHEN and CDR2 SYDVKM. Trimming removed 1 base from V and 6 bases from J; junction bases left unmatched: 9.